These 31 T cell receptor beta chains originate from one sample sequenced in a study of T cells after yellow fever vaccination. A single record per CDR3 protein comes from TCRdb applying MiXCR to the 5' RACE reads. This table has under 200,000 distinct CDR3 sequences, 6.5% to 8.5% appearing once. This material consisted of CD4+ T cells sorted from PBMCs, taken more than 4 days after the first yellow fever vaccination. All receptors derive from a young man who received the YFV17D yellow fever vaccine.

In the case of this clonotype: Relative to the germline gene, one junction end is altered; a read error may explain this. CDR3 region: CAWSLSGDRGGF. CDR3 nucleotide sequence: TGTGCCTGGAGTCTTTCGGGCGACAGGGGTGGCTTC. This rearrangement joins TRBV30 to TRBJ2-1; 8 bases line up with TRBD1. Germline CDR1 is GTSNPN and CDR2 is SVGIG (reference sequence). The CDR3 runs 12 residues.

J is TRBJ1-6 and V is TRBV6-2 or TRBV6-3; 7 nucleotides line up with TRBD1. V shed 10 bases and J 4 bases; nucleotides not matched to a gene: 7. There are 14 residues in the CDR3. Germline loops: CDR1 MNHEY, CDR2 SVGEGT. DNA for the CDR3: TGTGCCACCTCCGGGACAGCGTATAATTCACCCCTCCACTTT. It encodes CATSGTAYNSPLHF.

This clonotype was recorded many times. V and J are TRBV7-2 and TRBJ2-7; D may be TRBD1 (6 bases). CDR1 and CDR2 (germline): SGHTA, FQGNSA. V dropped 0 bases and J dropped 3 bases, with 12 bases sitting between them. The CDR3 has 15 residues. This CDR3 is CASSLATDRNYEQYF. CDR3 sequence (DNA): TGTGCCAGCAGCTTAGCTACGGACAGAAACTACGAGCAGTACTTC.

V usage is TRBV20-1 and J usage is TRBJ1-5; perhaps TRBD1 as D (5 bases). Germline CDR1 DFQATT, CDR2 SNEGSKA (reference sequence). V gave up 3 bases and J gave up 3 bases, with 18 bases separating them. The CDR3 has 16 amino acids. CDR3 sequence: CSARTETGPNNQPQHF. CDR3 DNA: TGCAGTGCTAGGACCGAAACAGGACCCAACAATCAGCCCCAGCATTTT.

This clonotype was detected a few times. Written as DNA, the CDR3 is TGCAGTGCTAGTGGGGGAGGTAGACAGCGAAGCTCCTACGAGCAGTACGTC. This sequence encodes CSASGGGRQRSSYEQYV. V is TRBV20-1 and J is TRBJ2-7; perhaps TRBD2 as D (6 bases). The CDR3 consists of 17 residues. Germline CDR1 reads DFQATT; CDR2 reads SNEGSKA (reference sequence). Trimming took 3 bases from V and 0 from J, leaving 21 bases between them.

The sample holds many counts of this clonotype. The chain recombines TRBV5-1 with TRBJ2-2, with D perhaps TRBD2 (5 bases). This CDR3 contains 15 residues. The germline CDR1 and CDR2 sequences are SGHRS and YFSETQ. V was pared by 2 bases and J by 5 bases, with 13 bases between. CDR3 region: CASSFSGIKTGELFF. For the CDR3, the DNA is TGCGCCAGCAGCTTTTCGGGGATCAAAACCGGGGAGCTGTTTTTT.

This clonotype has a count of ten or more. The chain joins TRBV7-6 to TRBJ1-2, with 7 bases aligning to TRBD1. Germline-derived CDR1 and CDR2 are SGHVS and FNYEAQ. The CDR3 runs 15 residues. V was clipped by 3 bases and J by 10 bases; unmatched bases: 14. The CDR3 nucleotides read TGTGCCAGCAGCTTTTCCGGGAGACAGGGTGCCGACTACACCTTC. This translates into CASSFSGRQGADYTF. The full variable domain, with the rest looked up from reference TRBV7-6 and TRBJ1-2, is GAGVSQSPRYKVTKRGQDVALRCDPISGHVSLYWYRQALGQGPEFLTYFNYEAQQDKSGLPNDRFSAERPEGSISTLTIQRTEQRDSAMYRCASSFSGRQGADYTFGSGTRLTVV.

This CDR3 is CASSLRTGPLHF. The CDR3 DNA is TGTGCCAGCAGCCTCCGGACGGGACCCCTCCACTTT. The chain links TRBV3-1 to TRBJ1-6; D is undetermined. V lost 4 bases to trimming and J lost 12 bases, with 10 bases between them. CDR3 size: 12 residues. Germline values: CDR1 LGHDT, CDR2 YNNKEL (reference sequence).

This CDR3 is CASSDPVAGANVLTF. The CDR3 DNA is TGTGCCAGCAGTGACCCCGTGGCTGGGGCCAACGTCCTGACTTTC. The chain employs TRBV2 and TRBJ2-6; D is uncertain. The germline V and J ends were trimmed by 3 bases and 2 bases, with 8 bases remaining between them. This CDR3 has 15 amino acids. Germline V gene lookup returns CDR1 SNHLY and CDR2 FYNNEI.

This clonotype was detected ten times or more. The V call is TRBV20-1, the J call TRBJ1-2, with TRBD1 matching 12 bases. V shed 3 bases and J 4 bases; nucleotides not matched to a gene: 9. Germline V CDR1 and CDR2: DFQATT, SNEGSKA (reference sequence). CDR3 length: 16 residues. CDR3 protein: CSASNRDRGLFYGYTF. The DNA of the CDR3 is TGCAGTGCTAGTAACCGGGACAGGGGGCTATTCTATGGCTACACCTTC.

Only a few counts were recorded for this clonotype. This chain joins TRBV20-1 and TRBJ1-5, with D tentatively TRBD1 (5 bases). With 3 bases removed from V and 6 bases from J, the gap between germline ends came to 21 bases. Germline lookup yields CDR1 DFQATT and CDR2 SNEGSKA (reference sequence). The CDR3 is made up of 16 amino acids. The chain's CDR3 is CSASPQGSGSGQPQHF. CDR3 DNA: TGCAGTGCTAGCCCCCAGGGCTCGGGAAGCGGTCAGCCCCAGCATTTT.

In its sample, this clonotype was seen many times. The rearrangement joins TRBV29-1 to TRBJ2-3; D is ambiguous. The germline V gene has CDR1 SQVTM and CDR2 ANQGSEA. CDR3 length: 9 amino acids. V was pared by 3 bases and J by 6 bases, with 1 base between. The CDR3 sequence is CSVEDTQYF. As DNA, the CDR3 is TGCAGCGTTGAGGATACGCAGTATTTT.

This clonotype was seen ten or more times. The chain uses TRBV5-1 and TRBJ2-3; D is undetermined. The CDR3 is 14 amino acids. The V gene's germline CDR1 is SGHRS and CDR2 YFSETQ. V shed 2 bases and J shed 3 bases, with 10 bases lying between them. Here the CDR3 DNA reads TGCGCCAGCAGCTTAAGGGCGCCGACAGATACGCAGTATTTT. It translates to CASSLRAPTDTQYF. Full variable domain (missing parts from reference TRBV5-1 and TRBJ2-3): KAGVTQTPRYLIKTRGQQVTLSCSPISGHRSVSWYQQTPGQGLQFLFEYFSETQRNKGNFPGRFSGRQFSNSRSEMNVSTLELGDSALYLCASSLRAPTDTQYFGPGTRLTVL.

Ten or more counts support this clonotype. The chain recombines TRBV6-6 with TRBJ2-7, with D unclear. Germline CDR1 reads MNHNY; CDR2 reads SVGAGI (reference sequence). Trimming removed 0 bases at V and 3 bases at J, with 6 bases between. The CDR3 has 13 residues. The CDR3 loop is CASSYSGLYEQYV. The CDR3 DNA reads TGTGCCAGCAGTTACTCCGGCCTCTACGAGCAGTACGTC.

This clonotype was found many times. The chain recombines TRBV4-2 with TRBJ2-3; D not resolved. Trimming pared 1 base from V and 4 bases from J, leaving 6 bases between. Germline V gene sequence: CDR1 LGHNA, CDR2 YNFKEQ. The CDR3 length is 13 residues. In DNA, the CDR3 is TGTGCCAGCAGCCAAGTCCTCTCAGATACGCAGTATTTT. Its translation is CASSQVLSDTQYF.

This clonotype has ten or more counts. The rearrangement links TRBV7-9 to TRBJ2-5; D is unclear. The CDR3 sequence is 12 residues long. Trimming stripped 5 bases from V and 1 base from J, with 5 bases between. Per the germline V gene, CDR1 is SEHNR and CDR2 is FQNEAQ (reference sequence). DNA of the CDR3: TGTGCCAGCAGCCCGCCCCAAGAGACCCAGTACTTC. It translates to CASSPPQETQYF.

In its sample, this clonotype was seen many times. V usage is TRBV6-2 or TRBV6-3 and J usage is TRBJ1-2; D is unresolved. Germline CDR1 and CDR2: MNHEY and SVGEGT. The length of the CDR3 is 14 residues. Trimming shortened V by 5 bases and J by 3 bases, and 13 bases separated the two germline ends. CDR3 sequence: CASSPRAPYYGYTF. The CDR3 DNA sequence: TGTGCCAGCAGTCCCCGTGCTCCGTACTATGGCTACACCTTC.

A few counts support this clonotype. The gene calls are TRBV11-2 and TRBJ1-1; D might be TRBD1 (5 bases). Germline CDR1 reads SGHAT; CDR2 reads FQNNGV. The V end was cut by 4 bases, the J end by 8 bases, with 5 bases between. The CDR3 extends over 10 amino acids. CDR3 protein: CASSSGEAFF. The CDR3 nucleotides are TGTGCCAGCAGCTCAGGGGAAGCTTTCTTT.

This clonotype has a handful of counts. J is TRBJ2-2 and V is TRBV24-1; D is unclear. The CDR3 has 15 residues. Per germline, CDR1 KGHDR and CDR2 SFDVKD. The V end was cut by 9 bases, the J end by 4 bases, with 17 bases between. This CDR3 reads CATGRPSEPTGELFF. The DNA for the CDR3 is TGTGCCACCGGCCGCCCCTCCGAGCCCACCGGGGAGCTGTTTTTT.

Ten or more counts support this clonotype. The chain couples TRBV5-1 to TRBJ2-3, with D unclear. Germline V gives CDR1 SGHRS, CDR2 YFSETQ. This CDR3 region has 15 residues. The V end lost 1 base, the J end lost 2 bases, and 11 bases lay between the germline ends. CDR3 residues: CASSLQTPTTDTQYF. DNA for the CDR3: TGCGCCAGCAGCTTGCAGACCCCAACCACAGATACGCAGTATTTT.

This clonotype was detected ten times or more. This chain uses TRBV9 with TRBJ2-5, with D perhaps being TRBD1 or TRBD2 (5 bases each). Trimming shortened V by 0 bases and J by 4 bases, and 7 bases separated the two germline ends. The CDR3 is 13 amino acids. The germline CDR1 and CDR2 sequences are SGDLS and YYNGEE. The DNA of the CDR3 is TGTGCCAGCAGCGTAGCGGGGCTAGAGACCCAGTACTTC. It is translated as CASSVAGLETQYF.

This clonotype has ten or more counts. CDR3 sequence (DNA): TGCGCCAGCAGCCAAAACTGGGCTAGCGGGGGTGAGCAGTTCTTC. Translated, it gives CASSQNWASGGEQFF. The chain links TRBV4-3 to TRBJ2-1, with 10 bases fitting TRBD2. In germline, CDR1 is LGHNA, CDR2 YSLEER. V gave up 2 bases and J gave up 9 bases; unmatched junction bases: 7. CDR3 length: 15 amino acids.

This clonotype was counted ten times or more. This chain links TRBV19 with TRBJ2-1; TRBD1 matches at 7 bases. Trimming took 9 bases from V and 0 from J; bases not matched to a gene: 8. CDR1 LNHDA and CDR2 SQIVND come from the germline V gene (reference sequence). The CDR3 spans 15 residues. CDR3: CASKLPGGSYNEQFF. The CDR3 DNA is TGTGCCAGCAAGCTCCCAGGGGGCTCCTACAATGAGCAGTTCTTC.

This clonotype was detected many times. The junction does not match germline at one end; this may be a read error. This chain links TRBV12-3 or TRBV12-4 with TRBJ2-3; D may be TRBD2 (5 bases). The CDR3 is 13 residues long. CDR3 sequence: CASGRAGTDTQYF. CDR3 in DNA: TGCGCCAGCGGCCGAGCGGGCACAGATACGCAGTATTTT.

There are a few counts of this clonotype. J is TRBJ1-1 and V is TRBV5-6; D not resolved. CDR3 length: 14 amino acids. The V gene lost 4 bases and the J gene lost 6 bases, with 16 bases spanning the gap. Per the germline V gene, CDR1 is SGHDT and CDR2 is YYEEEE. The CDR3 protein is CASSTREVAAEAFF. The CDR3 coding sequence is TGTGCCAGCAGCACAAGGGAGGTTGCAGCTGAAGCTTTCTTT.

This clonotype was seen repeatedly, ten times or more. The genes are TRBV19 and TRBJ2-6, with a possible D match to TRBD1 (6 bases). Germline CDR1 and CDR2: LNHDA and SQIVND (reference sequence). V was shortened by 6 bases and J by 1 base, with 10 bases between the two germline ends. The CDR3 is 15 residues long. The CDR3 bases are TGTGCCAGTAGCAGCAGGGGTTCTGGGGCCAACGTCCTGACTTTC. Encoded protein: CASSSRGSGANVLTF.

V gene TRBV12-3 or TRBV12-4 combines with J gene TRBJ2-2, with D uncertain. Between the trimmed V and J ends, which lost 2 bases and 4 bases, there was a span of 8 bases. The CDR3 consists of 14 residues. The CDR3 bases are TGTGCCAGCAGTTTAATTCGAGCCACCGGGGAGCTGTTTTTT. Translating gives CASSLIRATGELFF.

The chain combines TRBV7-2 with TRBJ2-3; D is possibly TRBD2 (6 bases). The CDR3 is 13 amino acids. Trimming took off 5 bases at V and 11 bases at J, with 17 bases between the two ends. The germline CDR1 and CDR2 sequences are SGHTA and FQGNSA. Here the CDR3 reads CASSLNWAGGQYF. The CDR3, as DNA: TGTGCCAGCAGCCTAAACTGGGCCGGGGGGCAGTATTTT.

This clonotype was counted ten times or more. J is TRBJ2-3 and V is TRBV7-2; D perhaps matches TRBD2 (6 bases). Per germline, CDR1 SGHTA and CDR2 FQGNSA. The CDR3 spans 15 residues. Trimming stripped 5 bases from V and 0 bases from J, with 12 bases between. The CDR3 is CASSLGGFSTDTQYF. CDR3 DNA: TGTGCCAGCAGCCTAGGAGGGTTTAGCACAGATACGCAGTATTTT.

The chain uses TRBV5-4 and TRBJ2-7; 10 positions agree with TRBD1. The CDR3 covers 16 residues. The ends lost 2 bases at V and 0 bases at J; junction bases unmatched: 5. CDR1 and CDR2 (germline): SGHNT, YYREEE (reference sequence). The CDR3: CASSFSGTGDSYEQYF. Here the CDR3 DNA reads TGTGCCAGCAGCTTTTCCGGGACAGGGGACTCCTACGAGCAGTACTTC. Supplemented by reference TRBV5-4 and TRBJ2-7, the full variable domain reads ETGVTQSPTHLIKTRGQQVTLRCSSQSGHNTVSWYQQALGQGPQFIFQYYREEENGRGNFPPRFSGLQFPNYSSELNVNALELDDSALYLCASSFSGTGDSYEQYFGPGTRLTVT.

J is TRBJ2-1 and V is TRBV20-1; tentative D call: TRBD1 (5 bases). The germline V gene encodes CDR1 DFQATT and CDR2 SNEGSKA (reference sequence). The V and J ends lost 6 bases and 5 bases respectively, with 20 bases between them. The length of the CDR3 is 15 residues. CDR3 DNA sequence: TGCAGTGCGATTCAGGGTTTAGTATTAGACAATGAGCAGTTCTTC. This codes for CSAIQGLVLDNEQFF.